The 15 T cell receptor beta chains reported below all come from one sample, sequenced in a study of OX40 agonist ivuxolimab in advanced cancers. Produced via immunoSEQ multiplex PCR; TCRdb's table is partial and in-frame only. The repertoire holds about 81,000 clones, with 85% to 90% as singletons. The sample was CD4+ or CD8+ T cells sorted from blood, taken in a trial of the OX40 agonist ivuxolimab. The source is an adult with an advanced solid tumor such as melanoma, head and neck, liver or kidney cancer.

This clone was observed once. The chain combines TRBV4-2 with TRBJ2-3; 8 bases match TRBD2. V shed 4 bases, J shed 1 base, and the junction held 10 bases outside the gene matches. Germline assignment: CDR1 LGHNA and CDR2 YNFKEQ. This CDR3 spans 17 amino acids. The CDR3 here is CASSPLAGGLGTDTQYF. CDR3 nucleotide sequence: TGTGCCAGCAGCCCCTTGGCGGGAGGCCTCGGCACAGATACGCAGTATTTT.

The chain employs TRBV5-4 and TRBJ2-3; 8 nucleotides agree with TRBD2. V was clipped by 9 bases and J by 5 bases; unmatched bases: 20. Germline CDR1 is SGHNT and CDR2 is YYREEE (reference sequence). The CDR3 spans 17 residues. CDR3: CATMPPGAGDRVDTQYF. The CDR3 DNA reads as TGTGCCACCATGCCCCCGGGAGCGGGAGATCGGGTAGATACGCAGTATTTT.

This chain links TRBV19 with TRBJ2-2; TRBD2 agrees at 7 bases. The CDR3 covers 14 residues. Germline trimming cut 3 bases from V and 6 bases from J; bases unmatched to any gene: 4. Per germline, CDR1 LNHDA and CDR2 SQIVND (reference sequence). This chain's CDR3 is CASSMLAGPGELFF. For the CDR3, the DNA is TGTGCCAGTAGTATGTTAGCGGGCCCCGGGGAGCTGTTTTTT. Full variable domain (remainder filled in from reference TRBV19 and TRBJ2-2): DGGITQSPKYLFRKEGQNVTLSCEQNLNHDAMYWYRQDPGQGLRLIYYSQIVNDFQKGDIAEGYSVSREKKESFPLTVTSAQKNPTAFYLCASSMLAGPGELFFGEGSRLTVL.

The chain recombines TRBV19 with TRBJ1-5; TRBD1 might be the D (6 bases). This CDR3 has 14 amino acids. CDR1 and CDR2 from the germline V gene are LNHDA and SQIVND (reference sequence). V was shortened by 3 bases and J by 4 bases, with 10 bases between the two germline ends. DNA for the CDR3: TGTGCCAGTAGTATTTCAGGGGATAATCAGCCCCAGCATTTT. This sequence encodes CASSISGDNQPQHF.

The J gene is TRBJ1-1, the V gene TRBV28; D possibly corresponds to TRBD1 (5 bases). The V end lost 4 bases, the J end lost 2 bases, and 8 bases lay between the germline ends. This CDR3 contains 13 residues. The germline V gene encodes CDR1 MDHEN and CDR2 SYDVKM. The chain's CDR3 is CASSWDFNTEAFF. DNA for the CDR3: TGTGCCAGCAGTTGGGACTTCAACACTGAAGCTTTCTTT.

This clone was seen only once. The genes are TRBV5-5 and TRBJ1-1, with D unclear. Germline V gives CDR1 SGHKS, CDR2 YYEKEE (reference sequence). Trimming removed 0 bases at V and 2 bases at J, with 8 bases between. This CDR3 region has 14 residues. This CDR3 is CASSLVPTNTEAFF. Here the CDR3 DNA reads TGTGCCAGCAGCTTGGTTCCTACTAACACTGAAGCTTTCTTT.

V is TRBV29-1 and J is TRBJ1-1; 10 bases are a match to TRBD1. Germline V CDR1 and CDR2: SQVTM, ANQGSEA. CDR3 length equals 14 residues. Losses at the gene ends were 7 bases for V and 1 base for J; bases not matched to a gene: 6. CDR3 sequence reads: CSARGQGWNTEAFF. The CDR3 nucleotides are TGCAGCGCGCGGGGACAGGGGTGGAACACTGAAGCTTTCTTT.

The genes are TRBV6-1 and TRBJ1-1; no firm D call. V was trimmed by 0 bases and J by 10 bases, leaving 12 bases between them. There are 13 residues in the CDR3. Germline V gives CDR1 MNHNS, CDR2 SASEGT. The CDR3 DNA follows: TGTGCCAGCAGTGAAGCGAAAGGGTTAGCAGCTTTCTTT. Protein: CASSEAKGLAAFF.

This clone was seen a handful of times. The rearrangement uses TRBV5-5 and TRBJ1-1; tentatively, D is TRBD1 (6 bases). CDR3 length equals 13 residues. Germline V gene lookup returns CDR1 SGHKS and CDR2 YYEKEE (reference sequence). V was clipped by 0 bases and J by 9 bases, with 12 bases between them. CDR3 sequence (DNA): TGTGCCAGCAGCTTGGACGGGAGGGGGAAAGCTTTCTTT. Protein sequence: CASSLDGRGKAFF.

The chain joins TRBV5-1 to TRBJ1-6, with 7 bases that match TRBD1. CDR1 and CDR2 (germline): SGHRS, YFSETQ. The CDR3 is made up of 15 amino acids. V was clipped by 1 base and J by 10 bases; unmatched bases: 8. CDR3 sequence reads: CASSLRTGGDSPLHF. The CDR3 DNA sequence: TGCGCCAGCAGCTTGCGGACAGGAGGAGACTCACCCCTCCACTTT.

CDR3 nucleotides: TGTGCCATCAGGGGGACAGCTAATGAAAAACTGTTTTTT. Protein product: CAIRGTANEKLFF. The chain has TRBV10-3 and TRBJ1-4, with TRBD1 matching over 7 bases. The CDR3 contains 13 residues. The V and J ends lost 6 bases and 3 bases, in that order; junction bases with no gene match: 1. Germline loops: CDR1 ENHRY, CDR2 SYGVKD.

The rearrangement links TRBV23-1 to TRBJ1-5; D is uncertain. TRBV23-1 is an open reading frame, and its role is uncertain. Trimming pared 8 bases from V and 3 bases from J, leaving 29 bases between. The CDR3 runs to 19 residues. CDR3 residues: CASGGPFPSTYPTNQPQHF. CDR3 DNA: TGCGCCAGCGGCGGGCCTTTCCCAAGTACTTACCCTACCAATCAGCCCCAGCATTTT.

The CDR3 DNA reads as TGTGCCAGTCGAAAGTCTGGGGCCAACGTCCTGACTTTC. This sequence encodes CASRKSGANVLTF. V is TRBV5-8 and J is TRBJ2-6; D gene uncertain. The germline gives CDR1 SGHTS, CDR2 YDEGEE. V lost 8 bases and J 1 base, leaving 7 bases between the germline ends. This CDR3 has 13 amino acids.

The chain recombines TRBV28 with TRBJ1-2; 9 bases align to TRBD1. V gave up 1 base and J gave up 2 bases; unmatched junction bases: 2. CDR1 MDHEN and CDR2 SYDVKM come from the germline V gene. CDR3 length: 15 residues. The DNA for the CDR3 is TGTGCCAGCAGTTTATTCGACAGGGGGAACTATGGCTACACCTTC. Translation gives CASSLFDRGNYGYTF.

The V call is TRBV30, the J call TRBJ1-5; the D gene is possibly TRBD1 (5 bases). Trimming removed 1 base from V and 2 bases from J, with 15 bases in between. This CDR3 has 16 residues. In germline, CDR1 is GTSNPN, CDR2 SVGIG (reference sequence). CDR3 coding DNA: TGTGCCTGGAGTGGTATTGGGGGAAGAGGCAATCAGCCCCAGCATTTT. It codes for CAWSGIGGRGNQPQHF.